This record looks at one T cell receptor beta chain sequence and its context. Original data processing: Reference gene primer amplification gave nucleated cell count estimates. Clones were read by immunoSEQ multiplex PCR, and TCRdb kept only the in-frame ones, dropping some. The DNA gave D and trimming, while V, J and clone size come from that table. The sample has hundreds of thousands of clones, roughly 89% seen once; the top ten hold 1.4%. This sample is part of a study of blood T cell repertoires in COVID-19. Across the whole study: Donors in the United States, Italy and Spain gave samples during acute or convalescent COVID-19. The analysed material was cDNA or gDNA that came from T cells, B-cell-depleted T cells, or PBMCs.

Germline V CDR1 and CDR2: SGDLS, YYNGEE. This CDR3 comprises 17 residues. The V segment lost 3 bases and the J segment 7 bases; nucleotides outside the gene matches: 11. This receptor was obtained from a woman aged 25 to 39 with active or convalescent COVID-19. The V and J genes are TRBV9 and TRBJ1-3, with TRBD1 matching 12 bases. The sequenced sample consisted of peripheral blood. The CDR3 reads CASSEDPGQGAGNTIYF. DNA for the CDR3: TGTGCCAGCAGCGAAGATCCGGGACAGGGGGCAGGCAACACCATATATTTT.